This TCR beta chain was identified during a study of blood T cell repertoires in COVID-19. Study in general: Samples representing acute and convalescent COVID-19 were sourced from the United States, Italy and Spain. PBMCs, B-cell-depleted T cells, or T cells were the source of the cDNA or gDNA that made up the material.

As processed by the authors: Estimated nucleated cell counts came from reference gene primer amplification. Sequencing used immunoSEQ multiplex PCR; TCRdb keeps in-frame clones, though not all of them. For V, J and clone size, that table is used; D and trimming come from the DNA. There are 95,000 to 120,000 clones in the sample; 70% to 90% occur only once, and about 3.6% lies in the top ten. This sequence was found in a man between 40 and 49 years old with acute or convalescent COVID-19. The specimen sequenced was peripheral blood.

The CDR3 sequence: CATRKQTGTGNYGYTF. CDR3 coding DNA: TGTGCCACCCGAAAACAGACCGGGACAGGGAACTATGGCTACACCTTC. J is TRBJ1-2 and V is TRBV19, with 9 bases fitting TRBD1. Germline V gives CDR1 LNHDA, CDR2 SQIVND (reference sequence). This CDR3 has 16 residues. Trimming removed 10 bases from V and 2 bases from J; junction bases left unmatched: 14.